This T cell receptor (beta chain) was retrieved from a study of blood T cells in healthy people across ages (dated by TCRdb to about 2015). General notes on the study: In model experiments, template switching captured roughly one uniquely barcoded TCR beta cDNA molecule for every two T cells. The study analyzed two additional independent replicas of 1 million unique cDNA reads from the same blood draw for two donors, one aged 18 to 30 and one aged 80 or older. To avoid experimental bias, donors of different ages were randomly spread across the sequencing lanes. Using deep sequencing normalized with unique cDNA molecular identifiers, the study measured how TCR beta repertoire diversity changes with age. Four age groups were formed from the donors: young (average approximately 17 years), middle-aged (approximately 40), aged (roughly 56) and long-lived (more than 75).

In this sample, this clonotype turned up a few times. This receptor's antigen is unknown. No base quality information exists; no much larger clone differs at one position. The library was prepared using 5' RACE. Instrument on record: Illumina HiSeq 2500. A second about 7 to 11 cycle PCR used a sample-barcoded 5' primer and a J-beta primer mix. Each TCR beta cDNA molecule received a unique molecular identifier from a template-switch 5' adaptor carrying 12 random nucleotides. At least 3 million CDR3-containing paired-end reads were obtained from each sample. First-strand cDNA synthesis was performed from all RNA using the Mint cDNA synthesis kit, with priming by a TRBC-specific oligonucleotide. All cDNA was treated with uracil-DNA glycosylase and then went through a first 18-cycle PCR with the universal primers M1SS and BC2_uni_R. The published analysis was carried out like this. For normalization, 1 million high-quality reads, each with a distinct molecular identifier, were randomly selected from each sample. Instead of being binned into consensus sequences, reads with shared molecular identifiers were discarded. MiTCR, run with a Q25 quality threshold and the strictest error-elimination algorithm, handled CDR3 identification, clonotype clustering and error correction. A nonparametric unseen species model using Euler transformation provided a lower-bound estimate of total TCR beta diversity. The public sequencing data were trimmed at Q25 with fastp and processed into clonotypes with MiXCR by TCRdb, which kept only in-frame beta chains. Under each unique CDR3 protein, matching rows form one entry showing the most common genes and DNA. TCRdb's processing, not the authors' own work, is the source of the V and J calls. The sample table shows around 990,000 distinct CDR3 sequences, and more than 30% are seen once. The top ten clonotypes cover about an eighth of the sample.

What the authors observed across the whole study: The CMV infection status of donors was not known, potentially confounding age-related changes in expanded clonotypes. Observed TCR beta diversity per million T cells fell roughly linearly with age, and a significant reduction was already apparent by age about 43. There was a strong correlation between observed TCR beta diversity and the percentage of naive T cells measured by flow cytometry. The long-lived group showed more naive CD4+ T cells, fewer expanded clones and increased TCR diversity than the aged group, suggesting age selection. Estimates of total diversity based on one million sequenced T cells were considered lower bounds and underestimates. Bulk unsorted PBMC profiling prevented conclusive comparison of naive and antigen-experienced compartments.

The trim is 4 bases for V and 4 bases for J, with a gap of 16 bases between the germline ends. CDR1 LGHNA and CDR2 YNFKEQ were looked up in the germline V gene. From its cysteine to its phenylalanine, the CDR3 spans 15 amino acids. The retained sequence is limited to the CDR3, 45 bases, with the frame set at the first base. The roughly 42 donors, aged 6 to 90 years, were systemically healthy Caucasian individuals from Russia. Approximately 9.3 milliliters of peripheral blood were collected from each donor into EDTA-treated Vacutainer tubes. Ficoll-Paque density-gradient centrifugation was used to isolate PBMCs, with at least 6 million obtained per sample. Trizol reagent was used to extract total RNA from PBMCs, with at least 6 micrograms per sample. Naive CD45RAhigh/CD27high T cell percentages were measured by flow cytometry on a PBMC aliquot from every donor.

The sample consisted of blood. Recombination connected TRBV4-2 to TRBJ1-1; TRBD1 is perhaps the D gene, given 5 matching bases. This TCR derives from a man aged 18-30 years in good health. CDR3 sequence: CASSRTAGGGTEAFF. The bases are TGTGCCAGCAGCCGAACCGCAGGTGGGGGCACTGAAGCTTTCTTT.